These 32 T cell receptor beta chains share one sample of origin, sequenced in a study of graft-versus-host responses after intestinal transplantation. The method was immunoSEQ multiplex PCR; TCRdb's version includes in-frame clones alone and lacks a portion of them. The table lists under 6,000 clones, 25% to 30% of them singletons, with around a quarter in the top ten. Each mixed lymphocyte reaction held about 200,000 CFSE-labeled responders and about 200,000 irradiated violet-dye-labeled stimulators. The material sequenced was alloreactive CD8+ T cells from a mixed lymphocyte reaction culture, taken before transplantation. The subset is: CFSE-low proliferating T cells sorted from approximately 6-day pre-transplant mixed lymphocyte reaction (GvH or HvG direction). The receptors derive from a human patient who was an organ donor for intestinal transplantation.

This chain links TRBV5-4 with TRBJ1-1, with a tentative D call TRBD1 (6 bases). V was trimmed by 4 bases and J by 1 base, leaving 14 bases between them. CDR3 size: 15 residues. Germline CDR1 is SGHNT and CDR2 is YYREEE (reference sequence). This CDR3 reads CASSQPGEGNTEAFF. CDR3 sequence (DNA): TGTGCCAGCAGCCAACCAGGGGAGGGGAACACTGAAGCTTTCTTT.

The V call is TRBV7-9, the J call TRBJ2-3, with 8 bases identical to TRBD2. The V gene's germline CDR1 is SEHNR and CDR2 FQNEAQ (reference sequence). This CDR3 spans 17 amino acids. V dropped 5 bases and J dropped 1; count of bases not matched to a gene: 11. CDR3 amino acids: CASSQETGGPGTDTQYF. In DNA form, the CDR3 reads TGTGCCAGCAGCCAAGAGACGGGGGGGCCGGGCACAGATACGCAGTATTTT. The full variable domain, with the rest looked up from reference TRBV7-9 and TRBJ2-3, is DTGVSQNPRHKITKRGQNVTFRCDPISEHNRLYWYRQTLGQGPEFLTYFQNEAQLEKSRLLSDRFSAERPKGSFSTLEIQRTEQGDSAMYLCASSQETGGPGTDTQYFGPGTRLTVL.

V is TRBV2 and J is TRBJ1-2; 9 bases match TRBD1. J lost 11 bases, V lost 4 bases, and 2 bases had no gene match. Germline lookup yields CDR1 SNHLY and CDR2 FYNNEI. The CDR3 extends over 11 amino acids. CDR3 region: CASSVGQGYTF. The CDR3 DNA is TGTGCCAGCAGTGTAGGACAGGGGTACACCTTC.

V is TRBV2 and J is TRBJ2-7; TRBD1 aligns across 8 bases. Germline V gene lookup returns CDR1 SNHLY and CDR2 FYNNEI. The CDR3 loop spans 14 amino acids. V was clipped by 4 bases and J by 3 bases; unmatched bases: 5. The CDR3 sequence is CASSVQGAYYEQYV. CDR3 in DNA: TGTGCCAGCAGTGTGCAGGGGGCCTACTACGAGCAGTACGTC.

There are a few counts of this clone. The chain employs TRBV7-3 and TRBJ2-7; the D gene is possibly TRBD1 (6 bases). Germline CDR1 and CDR2: SGHTA and FQGTGA. The CDR3 spans 13 residues. The V end was cut by 5 bases, the J end by 2 bases, with 10 bases between. The CDR3 is CASSPDRTYEQYV. For the CDR3, the DNA is TGTGCCAGCAGCCCGGACAGAACCTACGAGCAGTACGTC.

This clone was seen only a few times. This sequence joins TRBV5-1 and TRBJ1-4; 12 nucleotides align to TRBD1. V trimming: 4 bases; J trimming: 4 bases; junction bases outside the gene matches: 14. Looked up from germline, CDR1 is SGHRS and CDR2 is YFSETQ. The CDR3 is made up of 19 amino acids. The chain's CDR3 is CASSIRPGQGAVGNEKLFF. DNA for the CDR3: TGCGCCAGCAGCATCAGACCGGGACAGGGGGCTGTGGGTAATGAAAAACTGTTTTTT.

The chain has TRBV5-5 and TRBJ2-3; 16 bases line up with TRBD2. Germline V lookup: CDR1 SGHKS, CDR2 YYEKEE (reference sequence). The CDR3 length is 17 residues. V was clipped by 3 bases and J by 0 bases; unmatched bases: 1. CDR3 nucleotide sequence: TGTGCCAGCAGCTGGGGACTAGCGGGGGGGAGCACAGATACGCAGTATTTT. As protein: CASSWGLAGGSTDTQYF.

V is TRBV4-3 and J is TRBJ2-5; 7 positions match TRBD1. CDR3 length: 13 amino acids. V was pared by 2 bases and J by 3 bases, with 0 bases of the junction left unmatched. CDR1 LGHNA and CDR2 YSLEER come from the germline V gene. The CDR3 nucleotides are TGCGCCAGCAGCCAACAGGGGGAAGAGACCCAGTACTTC. This encodes CASSQQGEETQYF.

By sample fraction, this clone is medium-sized. This sequence joins TRBV10-2 and TRBJ2-7; the D gene is possibly TRBD1 (6 bases). The V and J ends lost 0 bases and 3 bases respectively, with 12 bases between them. In germline, CDR1 is WSHSY, CDR2 SAAADI. The CDR3 extends over 15 amino acids. As DNA, the CDR3 is TGCGCCAGCAGTGAGTCTGCTTCAGGGGTCTACGAGCAGTACGTC. Protein sequence: CASSESASGVYEQYV.

This chain uses TRBV4-3 with TRBJ1-1; D is unresolved. Germline values: CDR1 LGHNA, CDR2 YSLEER. V was trimmed by 0 bases and J by 0 bases, leaving 11 bases between them. The CDR3 totals 16 residues. The CDR3 DNA reads TGCGCCAGCAGCCAAGATCTGGAGGGCATGAACACTGAAGCTTTCTTT. This translates into CASSQDLEGMNTEAFF.

The sample holds a few counts of this clone. The rearrangement links TRBV5-4 to TRBJ1-6, with unresolved D. The V and J ends lost 1 base and 1 base respectively, with 3 bases between them. CDR1 is SGHNT, CDR2 YYREEE, per germline (reference sequence). The CDR3 runs 14 residues. In DNA, the CDR3 is TGTGCCAGCAGCTTGTCGTCCTATAATTCACCCCTCCACTTT. This sequence encodes CASSLSSYNSPLHF.

This rearrangement joins TRBV13 to TRBJ2-3; TRBD2 agrees at 12 bases. V lost 5 bases and J lost 3; bases outside the gene matches: 0. The CDR3 contains 14 residues. Germline V gene lookup returns CDR1 PRHDT and CDR2 FYEKMQ (reference sequence). CDR3 loop: CASSLAGGTDTQYF. The CDR3 DNA reads TGTGCCAGCAGCCTAGCGGGGGGGACAGATACGCAGTATTTT. The full variable domain, in which reference TRBV13 and TRBJ2-3 provide the parts outside the CDR3, is AAGVIQSPRHLIKEKRETATLKCYPIPRHDTVYWYQQGPGQDPQFLISFYEKMQSDKGSIPDRFSAQQFSDYHSELNMSSLELGDSALYFCASSLAGGTDTQYFGPGTRLTVL.

V gene TRBV7-9 combines with J gene TRBJ1-6; no clear D gene. Germline V CDR1 and CDR2: SEHNR, FQNEAQ (reference sequence). The V end was cut by 3 bases, the J end by 7 bases, with 10 bases between. This CDR3 has 14 amino acids. In DNA form, the CDR3 reads TGTGCCAGCAGCTTGGGCAGTATGAATTCACCCCTCCACTTT. This sequence encodes CASSLGSMNSPLHF.

This clone was seen a few times. The chain carries TRBV5-1 and TRBJ1-2; D is unclear. The V end was cut by 0 bases, the J end by 4 bases, with 16 bases between. The CDR3 has 16 residues. The germline gives CDR1 SGHRS, CDR2 YFSETQ. Written as DNA, the CDR3 is TGCGCCAGCAGCTTGGACCCGGCCCAGACATCCTATGGCTACACCTTC. As protein: CASSLDPAQTSYGYTF.

This clone was detected a few times. V usage is TRBV6-6 and J usage is TRBJ2-7; D unclear. Germline lookup yields CDR1 MNHNY and CDR2 SVGAGI (reference sequence). This CDR3 has 14 residues. V was pared by 6 bases and J by 5 bases, with 17 bases between. This CDR3 reads CASSPRKESNEQYV. In DNA form, the CDR3 reads TGTGCCAGCAGCCCGAGAAAGGAGTCGAACGAGCAGTACGTC.

About this clone: At one end the junction does not follow the germline gene, possibly because of a read error. The chain couples TRBV7-7 to TRBJ2-5; 9 bases map to TRBD1. The germline CDR1 and CDR2 sequences are SSHAT and FNYEAQ (reference sequence). This CDR3 comprises 15 residues. In nucleotides, the CDR3 is TGTGCTAGCAGCTTAAGGACAGGGGTAACGGAGACCCAGTACTTC. Its protein product is CASSLRTGVTETQYF.

The chain employs TRBV5-4 and TRBJ1-1; D gene ambiguous. V gave up 2 bases and J gave up 8 bases, with 16 bases separating them. The CDR3 totals 14 residues. Germline CDR1 SGHNT, CDR2 YYREEE (reference sequence). This CDR3 reads CASSFKAGNGEAFF. In DNA form, the CDR3 reads TGTGCCAGCAGCTTTAAGGCGGGGAACGGCGAAGCTTTCTTT.

This clone was found a few times. The chain carries TRBV28 and TRBJ2-2; no reliable D call. The CDR3 has 14 amino acids. Germline V gene lookup returns CDR1 MDHEN and CDR2 SYDVKM. V lost 3 bases to trimming and J lost 1 base, with 6 bases between them. The CDR3 coding sequence is TGTGCCAGCAGTTTGAGTATGAACACCGGGGAGCTGTTTTTT. Its translation is CASSLSMNTGELFF.

This clone was observed a handful of times. The chain links TRBV10-3 to TRBJ2-1, with TRBD2 matching 9 bases. Germline V gene data show CDR1 as ENHRY and CDR2 as SYGVKD. The CDR3 loop spans 14 amino acids. V trimming: 10 bases; J trimming: 0 bases; junction bases outside the gene matches: 4. The CDR3 loop reads CATVSGSSYNEQFF. The CDR3 nucleotides read TGTGCCACCGTTAGCGGGAGCTCCTACAATGAGCAGTTCTTC.

This clone is labeled medium-sized (0.01 to 0.1%). Other DNA sequences in the sample encode the same CDR3. V gene TRBV4-3 combines with J gene TRBJ2-1, with D perhaps matching TRBD1 (5 bases). The germline V gene encodes CDR1 LGHNA and CDR2 YSLEER. The CDR3 sequence is 16 residues long. V lost 1 base and J 1 base, leaving 11 bases between the germline ends. CDR3: CASSQVLQGSYNEQFF. The CDR3 DNA reads TGCGCCAGCAGCCAAGTGTTGCAGGGTTCCTACAATGAGCAGTTCTTC.

This chain links TRBV9 with TRBJ1-6; D unresolved. The germline V and J ends were trimmed by 0 bases and 11 bases, with 15 bases remaining between them. This CDR3 is 15 amino acids long. Looked up from germline, CDR1 is SGDLS and CDR2 is YYNGEE. The CDR3 loop reads CASSVGARSSPPLHF. CDR3 bases: TGTGCCAGCAGCGTAGGAGCCCGTAGTAGTCCACCCCTCCACTTT.

V is TRBV7-2 and J is TRBJ2-5, with 7 nucleotides matching TRBD1. CDR1 and CDR2 from the germline V gene are SGHTA and FQGNSA. The CDR3 has 16 residues. V shed 1 base, J shed 2 bases, and the junction held 7 bases outside the gene matches. Here the CDR3 DNA reads TGTGCCAGCAGCTTAGTACACAGGGGCGAACAAGAGACCCAGTACTTC. Translation gives CASSLVHRGEQETQYF.

The chain uses TRBV28 and TRBJ1-1; D call uncertain. The CDR3 is 17 amino acids. Germline V lookup: CDR1 MDHEN, CDR2 SYDVKM. V gave up 3 bases and J gave up 0 bases, with 17 bases separating them. The CDR3 reads CASSFLGPRDLNTEAFF. As DNA, the CDR3 is TGTGCCAGCAGTTTCTTGGGCCCCCGTGATTTGAACACTGAAGCTTTCTTT.

This clone was seen only a few times. The V gene is TRBV10-3, the J gene TRBJ2-7; D perhaps matches TRBD1 (6 bases). CDR1 and CDR2 from the germline V gene are ENHRY and SYGVKD. Deletions cut 3 bases from V and 2 bases from J, with 11 bases between. This CDR3 region has 14 residues. The CDR3 coding sequence is TGTGCCATCAGTGACTCGGGACATCCCTACGAGCAGTACGTC. This translates into CAISDSGHPYEQYV.

The genes are TRBV4-1 and TRBJ1-5; D is possibly TRBD1 (6 bases). This CDR3 spans 17 amino acids. In germline, CDR1 is MGHRA, CDR2 YSYEKL. V lost 4 bases, J lost 4 bases, and 20 bases lay in between. The CDR3 coding sequence is TGCGCCAGCAGCCGACGACAGGTTCCCGTTCGGAATCAGCCCCAGCATTTT. It specifies CASSRRQVPVRNQPQHF.

This clone has just a few counts. The gene calls are TRBV6-1 and TRBJ1-1; D call uncertain. The CDR3 consists of 13 residues. Trimming left V 6 bases short and J 1 base short, with 9 bases between. In germline, CDR1 is MNHNS, CDR2 SASEGT. CDR3: CASSRYGNTEAFF. The CDR3 DNA is TGTGCCAGCAGCCGCTACGGGAACACTGAAGCTTTCTTT.

By proportion, this clone is medium-sized. The chain links TRBV19 to TRBJ2-1; no definite D call. V lost 4 bases, J lost 4 bases, and 17 bases lay in between. CDR3 length: 16 residues. Germline CDR1 LNHDA, CDR2 SQIVND (reference sequence). DNA for the CDR3: TGTGCCAGTAGTAACTTCCGTGGTTCCCTATACAATGAGCAGTTCTTC. This translates into CASSNFRGSLYNEQFF.

Relative to its sample, this clone is medium-sized. This chain connects TRBV19 to TRBJ2-1; D perhaps matches TRBD1 (5 bases). Trimming took 1 base from V and 3 from J, leaving 7 bases between them. The CDR3 runs 14 residues. The germline V gene encodes CDR1 LNHDA and CDR2 SQIVND (reference sequence). The chain's CDR3 is CASSIAGNYNEQFF. The CDR3 DNA is TGTGCCAGTAGTATAGCAGGGAACTACAATGAGCAGTTCTTC. The complete variable domain, with remaining parts taken from reference TRBV19 and TRBJ2-1, reads DGGITQSPKYLFRKEGQNVTLSCEQNLNHDAMYWYRQDPGQGLRLIYYSQIVNDFQKGDIAEGYSVSREKKESFPLTVTSAQKNPTAFYLCASSIAGNYNEQFFGPGTRLTVL.

This clone was seen a few times. The J gene is TRBJ2-6, the V gene TRBV5-4; 7 bases line up with TRBD1. Losses at the gene ends were 3 bases for V and 0 bases for J; bases not matched to a gene: 6. The CDR3 consists of 17 residues. Germline V CDR1 and CDR2: SGHNT, YYREEE (reference sequence). As DNA, the CDR3 is TGTGCCAGCAGCTCGGGAACAGGGGTCTCTGGGGCCAACGTCCTGACTTTC. It codes for CASSSGTGVSGANVLTF.

By share, this clone counts as large. The J gene is TRBJ1-6, the V gene TRBV4-1; 7 nucleotides line up with TRBD1. Germline CDR1 reads MGHRA; CDR2 reads YSYEKL. The J segment lost 7 bases and the V segment lost 0 bases, leaving 3 bases of the junction unmatched. CDR3 size: 15 residues. Here the CDR3 reads CASSQDRDSNSPLHF. The CDR3 DNA sequence: TGCGCCAGCAGCCAAGATCGGGACAGCAATTCACCCCTCCACTTT.

The chain couples TRBV28 to TRBJ1-2; 8 nucleotides line up with TRBD1. The CDR3 is 14 residues long. CDR1 is MDHEN, CDR2 SYDVKM, per germline. Losses at the gene ends were 6 bases for V and 5 bases for J; bases not matched to a gene: 8. CDR3 amino acids: CASRGRTGRYGYTF. CDR3 sequence (DNA): TGTGCCAGCAGGGGTAGGACAGGGAGGTATGGCTACACCTTC.

This chain connects TRBV28 to TRBJ2-3; TRBD1 aligns across 7 bases. Per germline, CDR1 MDHEN and CDR2 SYDVKM. The CDR3 contains 16 residues. Trimming removed 1 base from V and 4 bases from J; junction bases left unmatched: 8. CDR3 in amino acids: CASSLYRPTGPDTQYF. The CDR3 DNA reads TGTGCCAGCAGTTTATACCGTCCGACAGGGCCAGATACGCAGTATTTT. Filled out from reference TRBV28 and TRBJ2-3, the complete variable domain reads DVKVTQSSRYLVKRTGEKVFLECVQDMDHENMFWYRQDPGLGLRLIYFSYDVKMKEKGDIPEGYSVSREKKERFSLILESASTNQTSMYLCASSLYRPTGPDTQYFGPGTRLTVL.